The clone carrying this T cell receptor (beta chain) has more than one count but fewer than ten. Each CDR3 protein is one row after TCRdb ran MiXCR on the PCR reads. The data show about 90,000 distinct CDR3 sequences, about 52% seen once. This specimen belongs to a study of CDR3 diversity in severe acne. CDR1 and CDR2 (germline): SEHNR, FQNEAQ (reference sequence). Trimming cost V 5 bases and J 7 bases, with 18 bases left between them. This CDR3 comprises 15 residues. Material: blood. The rearrangement uses TRBV7-9 and TRBJ2-1; a weak D match, TRBD1 (6 bases). The sequence was obtained from a male donor in good health, serving as a control. The CDR3 DNA follows: TGTGCCAGCAGCCCCCAGGGGTCCTACTATAATGAGCAGTTCTTC. Amino acid sequence: CASSPQGSYYNEQFF.